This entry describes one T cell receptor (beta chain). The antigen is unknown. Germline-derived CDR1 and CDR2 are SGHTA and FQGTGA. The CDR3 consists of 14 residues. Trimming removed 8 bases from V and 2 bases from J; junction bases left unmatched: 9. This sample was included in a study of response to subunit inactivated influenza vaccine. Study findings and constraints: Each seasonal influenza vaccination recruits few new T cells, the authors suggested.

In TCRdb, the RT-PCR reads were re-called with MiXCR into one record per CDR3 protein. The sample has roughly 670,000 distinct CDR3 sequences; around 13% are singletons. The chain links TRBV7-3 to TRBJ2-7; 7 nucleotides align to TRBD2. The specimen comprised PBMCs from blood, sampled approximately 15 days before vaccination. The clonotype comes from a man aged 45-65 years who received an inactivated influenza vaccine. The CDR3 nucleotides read TGTGCCAGCTGCCCGGCAGCGGGAACCTACGAGCAGTACTTC. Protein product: CASCPAAGTYEQYF.